A single sample gave rise to the 21 T cell receptor beta chains below, sequenced in a study of T-cell reconstitution after alpha-beta-depleted transplantation in children. Unique molecular identifiers were incorporated when the TCRbeta library was constructed. A single record per CDR3 protein comes from TCRdb applying MiXCR to the PCR reads. Here the sample spans over 100,000 distinct CDR3 sequences, around 7.8% being singletons. The source was PBMCs, collected before TCRalphabeta/CD19-depleted stem cell transplant. Receptors were obtained from a boy aged 2 to 9 with acute lymphoblastic leukemia, due to receive a stem cell transplant.

The chain's CDR3 is CASSLVGDNEQFF. DNA of the CDR3: TGTGCCAGCAGCTTAGTAGGAGACAATGAGCAGTTCTTC. The V gene is TRBV7-9, the J gene TRBJ2-1; D is uncertain. The germline V gene has CDR1 SEHNR and CDR2 FQNEAQ (reference sequence). The CDR3 is 13 amino acids. V lost 1 base, J lost 5 bases, and 6 bases lay in between.

This clonotype was seen a few times. The rearrangement uses TRBV5-6 and TRBJ1-1; a weak D match, TRBD1 (6 bases). The CDR3 runs to 12 residues. The germline V gene encodes CDR1 SGHDT and CDR2 YYEEEE. V was cut by 2 bases and J by 11 bases, with 13 bases left in between. The chain's CDR3 is CASSFGGLGAFF. The CDR3 DNA reads TGTGCCAGCAGCTTCGGGGGGCTTGGGGCTTTCTTT.

V is TRBV20-1 and J is TRBJ2-1; 10 bases map to TRBD2. Germline assignment: CDR1 DFQATT and CDR2 SNEGSKA (reference sequence). J was trimmed by 8 bases and V by 5 bases; bases with no gene match: 6. This CDR3 is built from 13 residues. DNA for the CDR3: TGCAGTGCTGCTAGCGGGGGACGTGATGAGCAGTTCTTC. It specifies CSAASGGRDEQFF.

This clonotype occurred many times. This rearrangement joins TRBV5-1 to TRBJ2-1; no reliable D call. The V end lost 7 bases, the J end lost 7 bases, and 15 bases lay between the germline ends. The CDR3 is 13 residues long. Germline CDR1 and CDR2: SGHRS and YFSETQ. The CDR3 is CASHPRGSNEQFF. The CDR3 region has the DNA TGCGCCAGCCACCCACGTGGTTCGAATGAGCAGTTCTTC.

Only a few counts were recorded for this clonotype. V and J are TRBV19 and TRBJ1-5; 9 bases agree with TRBD1. The CDR3 covers 16 residues. The J segment lost 0 bases and the V segment lost 6 bases, leaving 6 bases of the junction unmatched. From germline, CDR1 is LNHDA and CDR2 SQIVND (reference sequence). The CDR3 region has the DNA TGTGCCAGTAGCCCGTACAGGGGGCTTAGCAATCAGCCCCAGCATTTT. It specifies CASSPYRGLSNQPQHF. Full variable domain (outside the CDR3, taken from reference TRBV19 and TRBJ1-5): DGGITQSPKYLFRKEGQNVTLSCEQNLNHDAMYWYRQDPGQGLRLIYYSQIVNDFQKGDIAEGYSVSREKKESFPLTVTSAQKNPTAFYLCASSPYRGLSNQPQHFGDGTRLSIL.

This clonotype was counted ten times or more. The V and J genes are TRBV12-3 or TRBV12-4 and TRBJ2-2; possibly TRBD1 or TRBD2 for D (5 bases each). This CDR3 contains 14 residues. V lost 6 bases, J lost 6 bases, and 14 bases lay in between. CDR3: CASSPSPGPGELFF. In DNA, the CDR3 is TGTGCCAGCAGCCCTAGTCCGGGGCCCGGGGAGCTGTTTTTT.

This clonotype has a count of ten or more. The chain carries TRBV20-1 and TRBJ2-1; weak D call: TRBD2 (7 bases). Germline lookup yields CDR1 DFQATT and CDR2 SNEGSKA (reference sequence). This CDR3 comprises 20 residues. V lost 1 base to trimming and J lost 7 bases, with 32 bases between them. Here the CDR3 reads CSARVRCGGWGVGVINEQFF. The DNA for the CDR3 is TGCAGTGCTAGAGTCCGATGCGGGGGCTGGGGAGTAGGAGTAATTAATGAGCAGTTCTTC.

The chain combines TRBV6-5 with TRBJ1-5; no definite D call. Trimming removed 0 bases from V and 0 bases from J, with 15 bases in between. Germline lookup yields CDR1 MNHEY and CDR2 SVGAGI. The CDR3 runs 18 residues. The CDR3 spells CASSYSSRELYSNQPQHF. The CDR3 nucleotides are TGTGCCAGCAGTTACTCGAGTAGGGAATTGTATAGCAATCAGCCCCAGCATTTT.

The rearrangement joins TRBV7-2 to TRBJ2-7; 7 bases are shared with TRBD2. Germline CDR1 reads SGHTA; CDR2 reads FQGNSA. The V gene end was trimmed by 6 bases and the J gene end by 2 bases; junction bases not matched to a gene: 10. This CDR3 region has 15 residues. For the CDR3, the DNA is TGTGCCAGCAGTTCTCGCGGACTAGGGGCCTACGAGCAGTACGTC. Translated: CASSSRGLGAYEQYV.

The sample holds a few counts of this clonotype. This clone may be a read error of a much larger clone one base away. V gene TRBV20-1 combines with J gene TRBJ2-4, with D tentatively TRBD2 (5 bases). The CDR3 has 16 amino acids. The V gene's germline CDR1 is DFQATT and CDR2 SNEGSKA (reference sequence). Here the CDR3 reads CCARMTVGLAKNIQYF. DNA of the CDR3: TGCTGTGCTAGGATGACGGTAGGACTAGCCAAAAACATTCAGTACTTC.

CDR3 in DNA: TGTGCCAGCACCGAAGTACAGGGGGGAGGCGGCACTGAAGCTTTCTTT. Translating it yields CASTEVQGGGGTEAFF. The chain combines TRBV6-1 with TRBJ1-1; 8 nucleotides agree with TRBD1. CDR1 and CDR2 (germline): MNHNS, SASEGT. Unmatched junction bases numbered 14, after V lost 7 bases and J lost 4 bases. This CDR3 is 16 amino acids long.

The chain is built from TRBV6-1 and TRBJ1-2; the D is unclear. The length of the CDR3 is 13 residues. Trimming removed 8 bases from V and 1 base from J, with 11 bases in between. Germline loops: CDR1 MNHNS, CDR2 SASEGT. In nucleotides, the CDR3 is TGTGCCAGCGGAAAACCAAGTAACTATGGCTACACCTTC. This sequence encodes CASGKPSNYGYTF.

This clonotype was picked up a small number of times. The rearrangement joins TRBV4-2 to TRBJ1-3, with unresolved D. V gave up 3 bases and J gave up 0 bases, with 9 bases separating them. The CDR3 contains 15 residues. CDR1 LGHNA and CDR2 YNFKEQ come from the germline V gene. CDR3: CASSQQVFSGNTIYF. In DNA form, the CDR3 reads TGTGCCAGCAGCCAGCAGGTGTTCTCTGGAAACACCATATATTTT.

Ten or more counts support this clonotype. The chain is built from TRBV29-1 and TRBJ2-5; 8 bases map to TRBD2. V gave up 7 bases and J gave up 0 bases; unmatched junction bases: 13. CDR1 and CDR2 from the germline V gene are SQVTM and ANQGSEA. This CDR3 has 16 amino acids. The CDR3 DNA sequence: TGCAGCGCGGGGGGGAATTTTTACTACTACCAAGAGACCCAGTACTTC. It encodes CSAGGNFYYYQETQYF.

This clonotype was observed a handful of times. One junction end does not reproduce the germline sequence, and a read error may be involved. The chain has TRBV7-6 and TRBJ1-2; D is uncertain. Germline V gene lookup returns CDR1 SGHVS and CDR2 FNYEAQ. The CDR3 spans 14 residues. In DNA form, the CDR3 reads TGTGCCAGCAGCTTAGGGGGAGAGGGCTATGTCTACACCTTC. It codes for CASSLGGEGYVYTF.

The chain joins TRBV9 to TRBJ2-7; possibly TRBD1 or TRBD2 for D (6 bases each). Per germline, CDR1 SGDLS and CDR2 YYNGEE. The V end was cut by 5 bases, the J end by 0 bases, with 15 bases between. This CDR3 region has 15 residues. CDR3 nucleotide sequence: TGTGCCAGCAGTCAAGGGGGACTCCTCTCCTACGAGCAGTACTTC. It yields the protein CASSQGGLLSYEQYF.

This clonotype was observed many times. The chain combines TRBV10-3 with TRBJ2-3; D not resolved. Trimming shortened V by 3 bases and J by 0 bases, and 7 bases separated the two germline ends. Germline CDR1 ENHRY, CDR2 SYGVKD. The CDR3 has 14 residues. For the CDR3, the DNA is TGTGCCATCAGTGACGGGCCTAGCACAGATACGCAGTATTTT. It encodes CAISDGPSTDTQYF.

This clonotype was counted once. This clone may be a read error of a much larger clone one base away. The V and J genes are TRBV29-1 and TRBJ1-1; TRBD1 aligns across 10 bases. This CDR3 is built from 14 residues. Germline assignment: CDR1 SQVTM and CDR2 ANQGSEA. CDR3 nucleotide sequence: TGCAGCGTTGATGAGACAGGGGGCAACACTGAAGCTGTCTTT. It specifies CSVDETGGNTEAVF. Supplemented by reference TRBV29-1 and TRBJ1-1, the full variable domain reads SAVISQKPSRDICQRGTSLTIQCQVDSQVTMMFWYRQQPGQSLTLIATANQGSEATYESGFVIDKFPISRPNLTFSTLTVSNMSPEDSSIYLCSVDETGGNTEAVFGQGTRLTVV.

In this sample, this clonotype turned up many times. V and J are TRBV20-1 and TRBJ2-2, with TRBD2 matching 14 bases. Germline lookup yields CDR1 DFQATT and CDR2 SNEGSKA (reference sequence). V trimming: 6 bases; J trimming: 6 bases; junction bases outside the gene matches: 9. The CDR3 covers 16 residues. The CDR3 DNA reads TGCAGTGCCCTACGACTAGCGGGGGGGCTTCCCGGGGAGCTGTTTTTT. Protein: CSALRLAGGLPGELFF.

This clonotype occurred many times. The J gene is TRBJ2-7, the V gene TRBV27; D is undetermined. This CDR3 is 13 amino acids long. V dropped 8 bases and J dropped 4 bases, with 15 bases sitting between them. Germline V gene sequence: CDR1 MNHEY, CDR2 SMNVEV (reference sequence). In DNA form, the CDR3 reads TGTGCCAGCGGAGTCGACCCGGAGTACGAGCAGTACTTC. It specifies CASGVDPEYEQYF.

The rearrangement links TRBV6-1 to TRBJ2-7; D uncertain. This CDR3 has 13 amino acids. The germline V gene encodes CDR1 MNHNS and CDR2 SASEGT. Trimming stripped 6 bases from V and 0 bases from J, with 9 bases between. The CDR3 here is CASRDGYSYEQYF. For the CDR3, the DNA is TGTGCCAGCAGGGACGGCTACTCCTACGAGCAGTACTTC.